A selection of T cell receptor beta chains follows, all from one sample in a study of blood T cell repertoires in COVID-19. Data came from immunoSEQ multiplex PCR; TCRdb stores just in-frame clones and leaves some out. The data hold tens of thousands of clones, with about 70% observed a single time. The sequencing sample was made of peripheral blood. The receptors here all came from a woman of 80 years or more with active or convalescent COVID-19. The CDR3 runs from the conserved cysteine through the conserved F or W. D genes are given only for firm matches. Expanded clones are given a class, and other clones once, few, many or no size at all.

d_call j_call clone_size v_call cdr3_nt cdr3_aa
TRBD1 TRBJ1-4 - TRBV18 TGTGCCAGCTCACCGCAGACAGGGGTTAATGAAAAACTGTTTTTT CASSPQTGVNEKLFF
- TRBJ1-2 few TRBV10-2 TGCGCCAGCAGTGAGTCAGACACGGGGGGCTACACCTTC CASSESDTGGYTF
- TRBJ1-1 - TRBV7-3 TGTGCCAGCAGCTTACTGGGGGCTAGTGTCACTGAAGCTTTCTTT CASSLLGASVTEAFF
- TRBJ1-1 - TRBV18 TGTGCCAGCTCACCCTCAAGCCGGGACTCTGAAGCTTTCTTT CASSPSSRDSEAFF
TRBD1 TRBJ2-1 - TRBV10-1 TGCGCCAGCAGCCCCGAGTGGGACAGGGGAAGGAATGAGCAGTTCTTC CASSPEWDRGRNEQFF
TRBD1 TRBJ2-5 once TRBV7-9 TGTGCCAGCAGCTCGGACAGGCAAGAGACCCAGTACTTC CASSSDRQETQYF
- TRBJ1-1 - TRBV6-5 TGTGCCAGCAGCCGGACACAGAACACTGAAGCTTTCTTT CASSRTQNTEAFF
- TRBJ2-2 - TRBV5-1 TGCGCCAGCAGCTGGGGAGGTGAGAACACCGGGGAGCTGTTTTTT CASSWGGENTGELFF
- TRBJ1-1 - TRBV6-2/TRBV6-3 TGTGCCAGCAGTTCCGGTACCTATAAAGTGAACACTGAAGCTTTCTTT CASSSGTYKVNTEAFF
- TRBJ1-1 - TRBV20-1 TGCAGTGCTAGAACCGACAGAGAAGCTTTCTTT CSARTDREAFF
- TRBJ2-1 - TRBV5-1 TGCGCCAGCAGCTTGGTGGTAGACTCCTACAATGAGCAGTTCTTC CASSLVVDSYNEQFF
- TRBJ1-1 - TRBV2 TGTGCCAGCAGTGAAGCGCTAGGGGAGAACACTGAAGCTTTCTTT CASSEALGENTEAFF
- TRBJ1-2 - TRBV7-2 TGTGCCAGCAGCCCTGGGCAGGGAATTCGTTATGGCTACACCTTC CASSPGQGIRYGYTF
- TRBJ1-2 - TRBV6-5 TGTGCCAGCAGGAGTCTAGGGGTCTATGGCTACACCTTC CASRSLGVYGYTF
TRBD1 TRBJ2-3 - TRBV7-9 TGTGCCAGCAGCGCATCGGGACAGGGGGAAGGAGATACGCAGTATTTT CASSASGQGEGDTQYF
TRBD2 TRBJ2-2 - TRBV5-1 TGCGCCAGCAGCTTGGCCGCACTAGCGGGGACCACCGGGGAGCTGTTTTTT CASSLAALAGTTGELFF
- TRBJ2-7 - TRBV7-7 TGTGCTAGCAGCTTAGACAGGTTTGACGAGCAGTACTTC CASSLDRFDEQYF
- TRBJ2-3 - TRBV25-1 TGTGCCAGCAGTGAGGAAAAGGGACATGACACAGATACGCAGTATTTT CASSEEKGHDTDTQYF
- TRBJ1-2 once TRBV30 TGTGCCTGGAGTACAGGCTATGGCTACACCTTC CAWSTGYGYTF
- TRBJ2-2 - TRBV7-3 TGTGCCAGCAGCTTTGTAAACACCGGGGAGCTGTTTTTT CASSFVNTGELFF
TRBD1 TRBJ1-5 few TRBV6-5 TGTGCCAGCAGGACAGGGGAGGAGCCCCAGCATTTT CASRTGEEPQHF
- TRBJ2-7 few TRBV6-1 TGTGCCAGCAGTGAAAGGGAGGTTTGGGCAGGTACCTCCTACGAGCAGTACTTC CASSEREVWAGTSYEQYF
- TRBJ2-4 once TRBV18 TGTGCCAGCTCAAGAGAGGGACTTGAAAACATTCAGTACTTC CASSREGLENIQYF
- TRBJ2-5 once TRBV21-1 TGTGCCAGCAGCACTGGACAGGGGGAAGAGACCCAGTACTTC CASSTGQGEETQYF
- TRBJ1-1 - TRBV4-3 TGCGCCAGCAGCCAAGATATGAACACTGAAGCTTTCTTT CASSQDMNTEAFF
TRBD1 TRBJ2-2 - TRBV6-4 TGTGCCAGCAGCCGGGACAGGGAACCCGGGGAGCTGTTTTTT CASSRDREPGELFF
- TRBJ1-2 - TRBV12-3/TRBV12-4 TGTGCCAGCAGTCCCGACGCTAACTATGGCCACACCTTC CASSPDANYGHTF
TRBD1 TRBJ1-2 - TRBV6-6 TGTGCCAGCAGTATACAGGGGCGTGCTAACTATGGCTACACCTTC CASSIQGRANYGYTF
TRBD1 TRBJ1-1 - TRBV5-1 TGCGCCAGCAGCTTGCAAGGGGGCAGGAACACTGAAGCTTTCTTT CASSLQGGRNTEAFF
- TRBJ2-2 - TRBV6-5 TGTGCCAGCAGCTCGACATTCTCCGGGGAGCTGTTTTTT CASSSTFSGELFF
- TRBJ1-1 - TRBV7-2 TGTGCCAGCAGCCCCCAGGGTGCGGTCACTGAAGCTTTCTTT CASSPQGAVTEAFF
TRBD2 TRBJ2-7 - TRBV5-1 TGCGCCAGCAGCTTGCTGACAGGATGGACTAGCGGGCGGGCTTACGAGCAGTACTTC CASSLLTGWTSGRAYEQYF
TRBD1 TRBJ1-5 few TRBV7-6 TGTGCCAGCAGCTTCAGGGGGGATCAGCCCCAGCATTTT CASSFRGDQPQHF
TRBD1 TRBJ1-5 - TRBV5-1 TGCGCCAGCAGCTTGGAGGGACAGCTTTCCCAGCCCCAGCATTTT CASSLEGQLSQPQHF
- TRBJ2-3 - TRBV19 TGTGCCACCTCGTCACTAGCAGATACGCAGTATTTT CATSSLADTQYF
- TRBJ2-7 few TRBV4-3 TGCGCCAGCAGCCAAGGGGGCAGGCCCCCTACTGAGCAGTACTTC CASSQGGRPPTEQYF
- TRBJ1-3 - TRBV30 TGTGCCTGGAGTGGTTCGGACACCATATATTTT CAWSGSDTIYF
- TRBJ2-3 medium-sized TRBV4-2 TGTGCCAGCAGCCGAAGTGAAGCGACGGGGGGCCTGAACACAGATACGCAGTATTTT CASSRSEATGGLNTDTQYF
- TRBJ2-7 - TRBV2 TGTGCCAGCAGTGTTTTGTCAGGGATCTACGAGCAGTACTTC CASSVLSGIYEQYF
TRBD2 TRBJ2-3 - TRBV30 TGTGCCTGGAGTGTGGGACTAGCGGGGGTAGATACGCAGTATTTT CAWSVGLAGVDTQYF
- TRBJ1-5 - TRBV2 TGTGCCAGCAGTGAAACCGGGGTAAGCCAGCATTTT CASSETGVSQHF
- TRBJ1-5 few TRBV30 TGTGCCTGGAGACTACCCAATCAGCCCCAGCATTTT CAWRLPNQPQHF
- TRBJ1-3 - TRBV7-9 TGTGCCAGCAGCGCCCAGGTAGCTGGAAACACCATATATTTT CASSAQVAGNTIYF
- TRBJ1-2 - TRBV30 TGTGCCTGGAGTCGGACAGAATATTCCCGTTCCTATGGCTACACCTTC CAWSRTEYSRSYGYTF
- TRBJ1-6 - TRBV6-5 TGTGCCAGCAGCCTCAGGGGTGGAACCCTCCACTTT CASSLRGGTLHF
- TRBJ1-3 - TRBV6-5 TGTGCCAGCAATCATCCAGGGAACTCTGGAAACACCATATATTTT CASNHPGNSGNTIYF
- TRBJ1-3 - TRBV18 TGTGCCAGCTCACCGGCAGGGAGGGATGGAAACACCATATATTTT CASSPAGRDGNTIYF
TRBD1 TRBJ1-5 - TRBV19 TGTGCCAGTGGGACAGGGGGTGTGAAGCCCCAGCATTTT CASGTGGVKPQHF
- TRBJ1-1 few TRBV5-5 TGTGCCAGCAGCTTAAGAACAGGTCTTTCTGAAGCTTTCTTT CASSLRTGLSEAFF
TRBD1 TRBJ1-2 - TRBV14 TGTGCCAGCAGCCAAGATCTGGACCCCGGGACAGAGAACTATGGCTACACCTTC CASSQDLDPGTENYGYTF